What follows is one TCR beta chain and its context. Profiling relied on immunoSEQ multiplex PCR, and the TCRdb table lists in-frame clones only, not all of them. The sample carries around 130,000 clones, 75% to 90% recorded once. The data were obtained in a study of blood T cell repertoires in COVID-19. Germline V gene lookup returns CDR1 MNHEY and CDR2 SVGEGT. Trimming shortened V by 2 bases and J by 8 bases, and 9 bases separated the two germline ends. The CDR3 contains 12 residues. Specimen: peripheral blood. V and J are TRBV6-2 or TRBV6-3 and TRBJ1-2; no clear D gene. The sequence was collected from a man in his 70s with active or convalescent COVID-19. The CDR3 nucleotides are TGTGCCAGCAGTTACGAGGTTGGCGGCTACACCTTC. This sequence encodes CASSYEVGGYTF.